Detailed here is one T cell receptor beta chain. The target antigen is unknown. The germline V gene has CDR1 SGHDN and CDR2 FVKESK. V was shortened by 2 bases and J by 6 bases, with 13 bases between the two germline ends. The CDR3 runs 14 residues. The data are from a study of post-analysis software for immune sequencing data. Background on the study: Progressive-relapsing, secondary progressive and relapsing-remitting multiple sclerosis were among the disease courses included. Study-wide results and caveats: Controls showed significantly higher normalized Chao1 diversity than did multiple sclerosis patients. Analysis by F measure revealed that same-batch samples clustered strongly together. Roughly 5 TRBV segments (TRBV5-6, TRBV5-1 and TRBV20-1 among them) occurred more frequently in patients than in controls.

Presence of unique molecular identifiers characterized the TCR beta cDNA libraries. Starting from around 0.96 to 9.9 million T cells, the study yielded 460,000 or so cDNA molecules. TCRdb analysed the PCR reads with MiXCR anew, one entry per CDR3 protein. This sample yields some 690,000 distinct CDR3 sequences, of which approximately 30% are seen a single time; about 0.5% belongs to the top ten. The sample taken for sequencing was blood. The chain recombines TRBV14 with TRBJ1-1; D remains ambiguous. This clonotype was obtained from a girl aged 10 to 17 with multiple sclerosis. CDR3 DNA sequence: TGTGCCAGCAGCCAATTACTGGGTGGCTCTGAAGCTTTCTTT. Amino acid sequence: CASSQLLGGSEAFF.